This entry describes one T cell receptor (beta chain). This receptor's antigen is unknown. Base quality data are lacking; no much larger clone is found one base away. This entry comes from a study of low-dose radiotherapy and immunotherapy resistance in tumors (dated by TCRdb to between 2022 and 2023). Regarding the complete study: Cohort 1 received 0.5 Gy per fraction every 2 weeks, with a prescribed total PTV dose of 6.5 Gy. First-strand cDNA was synthesized using Superscript III and a set of TRAV- and TRBV-specific primers, so that both TCRalpha and TCRbeta chains were covered. Nivolumab was administered intravenously as a 240 mg flat dose every two weeks, and ipilimumab was administered intravenously at 1 mg/kg every six weeks. Intravenous cyclophosphamide at 200 mg/m2 was administered every two weeks, one day ahead of each radiation and immunotherapy administration. The translational analysis covered eight patients: three from the first dose cohort and the first five from the second dose cohort. Aspirin 300 mg was taken orally once daily by patients for four cycles, starting on cycle 1 day 1. In Cohort 2, 1 Gy per fraction was delivered every two weeks, for a total of 13 Gy over 26 weeks. The trial did not randomize participants into treatment groups.

The CDR3, cysteine through phenylalanine, is 14 amino acids long. Solely the CDR3 DNA is kept, with 42 bases framed from the first base. Reading the germline V gene gives CDR1 MDHEN and CDR2 SYDVKM. A distance of 14 bases separates the germline ends of V and J, which lose 10 bases and 0 bases respectively. The sample was run on an Illumina HiSeq 2500. TCRs were amplified for approximately 20 PCR cycles with Phusion, using a constant-region primer paired with the adapter attached to the V primers. The isolated mRNA was amplified using the MessageAmp II aRNA Amplification Kit, with in vitro transcription performed for approximately 15 hours at 37 degrees C. mRNA for TCR sequencing was isolated with the Dynabeads mRNA DIRECT Purification Kit. A second roughly 25-cycle Phusion PCR added indexed Illumina adapters, and products were purified with AMPure XP beads. The authors' pipeline ran thus. Custom Perl scripts pooled TCR sequences encoding the same protein, removed out-of-frame sequences and computed each clonotype's abundance. Any TCR sequence supported by only a single read was excluded from analysis. The metrics used to describe the repertoires included Shannon entropy, Gini index, clonality, richness, and the frequency of TCRs shared between repertoires. In TCRdb, the public reads were trimmed at Q25 with fastp and aligned with MiXCR, with productive beta chains retained. Each CDR3 protein appears once, grouped with its most common genes and DNA. TCRdb's processing, not the authors', yielded these V and J calls. The sample yields approximately 52,000 distinct CDR3 sequences; 33% were counted once. The ten largest clones take up roughly 8% of the sample.

This specimen's time point label, interpreted: after trial treatment. The label giving this sample's treatment or condition can be read as: LDRT plus nivolumab, ipilimumab, low-dose cyclophosphamide and aspirin (RACIN trial). The donors took part in RACIN, a single-arm, phase I, dose-escalation trial that combined nivolumab, ipilimumab, aspirin, low-dose cyclophosphamide and low-dose radiotherapy. To be eligible, a patient needed to have an advanced solid tumor that was TIL-negative. The material sequenced was PBMCs, taken after low-dose radiotherapy plus immunotherapy. The chain is made from TRBV28 and TRBJ2-3; possibly the D gene is TRBD2, per 6 matching bases. The source of this sequence is a male donor with rectosigmoid adenocarcinoma. Here the CDR3 is given as CATQRGGSTDTQYF. The DNA sequence reads TGTGCCACCCAGAGGGGAGGAAGCACAGATACGCAGTATTTT.